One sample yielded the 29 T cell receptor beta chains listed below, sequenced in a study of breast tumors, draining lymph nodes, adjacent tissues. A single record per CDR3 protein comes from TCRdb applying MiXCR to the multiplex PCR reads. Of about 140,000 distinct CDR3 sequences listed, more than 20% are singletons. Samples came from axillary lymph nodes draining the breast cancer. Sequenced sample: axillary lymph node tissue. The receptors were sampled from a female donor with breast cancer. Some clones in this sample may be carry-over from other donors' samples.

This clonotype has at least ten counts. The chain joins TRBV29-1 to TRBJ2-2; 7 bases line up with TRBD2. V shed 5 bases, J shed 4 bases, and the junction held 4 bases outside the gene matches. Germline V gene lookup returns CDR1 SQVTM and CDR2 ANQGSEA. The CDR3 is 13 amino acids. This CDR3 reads CSVRGSGTGELFF. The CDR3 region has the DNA TGCAGCGTTCGCGGGAGTGGCACCGGGGAGCTGTTTTTT.

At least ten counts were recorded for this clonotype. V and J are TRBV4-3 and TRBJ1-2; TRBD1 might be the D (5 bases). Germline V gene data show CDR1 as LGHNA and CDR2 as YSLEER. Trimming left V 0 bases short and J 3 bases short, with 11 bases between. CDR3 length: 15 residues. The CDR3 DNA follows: TGCGCCAGCAGCCAAGATACGGGACCCCACTATGGCTACACCTTC. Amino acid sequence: CASSQDTGPHYGYTF.

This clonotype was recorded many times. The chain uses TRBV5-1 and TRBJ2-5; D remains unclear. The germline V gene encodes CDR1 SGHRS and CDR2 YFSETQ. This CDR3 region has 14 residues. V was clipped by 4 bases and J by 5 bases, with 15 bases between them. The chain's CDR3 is CASSPVLSPETQYF. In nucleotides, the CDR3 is TGCGCCAGCAGCCCGGTTCTATCCCCGGAGACCCAGTACTTC.

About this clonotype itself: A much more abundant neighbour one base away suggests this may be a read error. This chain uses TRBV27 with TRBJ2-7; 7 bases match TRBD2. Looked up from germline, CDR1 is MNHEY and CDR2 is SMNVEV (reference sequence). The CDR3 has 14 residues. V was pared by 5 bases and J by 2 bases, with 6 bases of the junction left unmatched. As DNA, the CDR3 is TGTGCCAGCAGTCCGAGGGAGGGGCCCTACGAGCAGTACTTC. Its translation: CASSPREGPYEQYF.

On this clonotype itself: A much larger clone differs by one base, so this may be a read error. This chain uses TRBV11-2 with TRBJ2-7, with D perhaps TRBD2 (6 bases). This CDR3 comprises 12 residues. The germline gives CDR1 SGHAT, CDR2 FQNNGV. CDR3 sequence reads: CASSLDLRDCVF. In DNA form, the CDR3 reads TGTGCCAGCAGCTTAGACCTTCGGGACTGTGTGTTC. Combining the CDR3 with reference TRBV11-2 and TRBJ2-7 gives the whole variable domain EAGVAQSPRYKIIEKRQSVAFWCNPISGHATLYWYQQILGQGPKLLIQFQNNGVVDDSQLPKDRFSAERLKGVDSTLKIQPAKLEDSAVYLCASSLDLRDCVFGPGTRLTVT.

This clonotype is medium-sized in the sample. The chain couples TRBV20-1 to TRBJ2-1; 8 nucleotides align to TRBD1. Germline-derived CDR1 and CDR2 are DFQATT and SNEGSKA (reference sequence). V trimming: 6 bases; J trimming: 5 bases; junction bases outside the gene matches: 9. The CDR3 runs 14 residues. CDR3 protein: CSADGQGADNEQFF. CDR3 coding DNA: TGCAGTGCGGACGGACAGGGAGCCGACAATGAGCAGTTCTTC.

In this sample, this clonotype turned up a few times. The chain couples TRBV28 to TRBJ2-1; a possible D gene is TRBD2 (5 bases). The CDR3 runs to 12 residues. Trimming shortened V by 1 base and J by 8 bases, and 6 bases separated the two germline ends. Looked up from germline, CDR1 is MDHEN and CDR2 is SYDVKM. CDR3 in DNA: TGTGCCAGCAGTTTATCGGGGTATGAGCAGTTCTTC. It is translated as CASSLSGYEQFF.

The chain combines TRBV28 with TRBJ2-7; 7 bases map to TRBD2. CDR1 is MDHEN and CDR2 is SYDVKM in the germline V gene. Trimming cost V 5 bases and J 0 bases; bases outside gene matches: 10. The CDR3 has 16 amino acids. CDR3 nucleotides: TGTGCCAGCAGTGGGGCGGGGAGGGCAAGCTCCTACGAGCAGTACTTC. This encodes CASSGAGRASSYEQYF. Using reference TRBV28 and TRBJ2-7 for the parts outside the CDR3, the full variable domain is DVKVTQSSRYLVKRTGEKVFLECVQDMDHENMFWYRQDPGLGLRLIYFSYDVKMKEKGDIPEGYSVSREKKERFSLILESASTNQTSMYLCASSGAGRASSYEQYFGPGTRLTVT.

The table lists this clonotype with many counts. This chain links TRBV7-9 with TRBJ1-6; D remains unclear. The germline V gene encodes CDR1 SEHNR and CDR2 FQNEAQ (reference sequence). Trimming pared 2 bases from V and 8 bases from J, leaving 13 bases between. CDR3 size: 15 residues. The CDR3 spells CASSLSPNSHSPLHF. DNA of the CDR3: TGTGCCAGCAGCTTAAGTCCAAATAGTCATTCACCCCTCCACTTT. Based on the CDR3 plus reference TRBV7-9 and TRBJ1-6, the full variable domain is DTGVSQNPRHKITKRGQNVTFRCDPISEHNRLYWYRQTLGQGPEFLTYFQNEAQLEKSRLLSDRFSAERPKGSFSTLEIQRTEQGDSAMYLCASSLSPNSHSPLHFGNGTRLTVT.

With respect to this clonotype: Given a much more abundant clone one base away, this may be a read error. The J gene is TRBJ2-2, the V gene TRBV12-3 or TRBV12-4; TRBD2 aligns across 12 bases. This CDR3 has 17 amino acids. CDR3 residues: CASEGTSGPTNTGELSF. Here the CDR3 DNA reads TGTGCCAGCGAGGGGACTAGCGGGCCCACGAACACCGGGGAGCTGTCTTTT.

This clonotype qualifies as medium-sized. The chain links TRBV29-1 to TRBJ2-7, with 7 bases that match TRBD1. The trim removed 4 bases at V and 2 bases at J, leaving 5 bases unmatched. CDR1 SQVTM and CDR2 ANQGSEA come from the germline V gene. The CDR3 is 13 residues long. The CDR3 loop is CSVVGQTTYEQYF. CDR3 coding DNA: TGCAGCGTTGTGGGACAGACTACCTACGAGCAGTACTTC.

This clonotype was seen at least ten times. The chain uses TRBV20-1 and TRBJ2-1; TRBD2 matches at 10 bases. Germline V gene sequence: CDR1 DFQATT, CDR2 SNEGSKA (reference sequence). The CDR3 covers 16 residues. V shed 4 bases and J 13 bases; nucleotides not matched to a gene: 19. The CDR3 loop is CSATSTGTSASVYQFF. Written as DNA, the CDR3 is TGCAGTGCTACCTCCACCGGGACTAGCGCCTCGGTGTATCAGTTCTTC.

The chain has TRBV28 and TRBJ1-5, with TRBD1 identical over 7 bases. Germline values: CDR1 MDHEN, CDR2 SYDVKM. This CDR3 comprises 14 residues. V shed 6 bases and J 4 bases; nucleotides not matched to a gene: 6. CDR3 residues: CASREGQFNQPQHF. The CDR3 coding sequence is TGTGCCAGCAGGGAGGGACAGTTTAATCAGCCCCAGCATTTT.

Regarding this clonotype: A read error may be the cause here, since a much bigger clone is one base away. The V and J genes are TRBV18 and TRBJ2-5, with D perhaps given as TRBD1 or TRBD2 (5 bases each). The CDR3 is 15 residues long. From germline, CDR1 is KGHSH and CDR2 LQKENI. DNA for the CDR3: TGTGCCAGCTCAACCACGGTTGGGGGTGGCGAGACCCAGTGCTTC. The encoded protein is CASSTTVGGGETQCF.

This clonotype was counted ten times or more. In DNA, the CDR3 is TGTGCCAGCAGAGGACTAGGGGACAAAAGGAATCAGCCCCAGCATTTT. It yields the protein CASRGLGDKRNQPQHF. V gene TRBV6-4 combines with J gene TRBJ1-5; the D gene is possibly TRBD1 (6 bases). Germline V gene data show CDR1 as MRHNA and CDR2 as SNTAGT. The V gene lost 6 bases and the J gene lost 4 bases, with 19 bases spanning the gap. CDR3 size: 16 residues.

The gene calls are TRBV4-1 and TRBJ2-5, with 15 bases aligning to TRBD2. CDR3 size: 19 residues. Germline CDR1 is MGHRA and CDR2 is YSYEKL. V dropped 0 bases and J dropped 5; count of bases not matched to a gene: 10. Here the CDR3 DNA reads TGCGCCAGCAGCCAAGATGGACTAGCGGGAGGGCCGGCGGGGGAGACCCAGTACTTC. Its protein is CASSQDGLAGGPAGETQYF.

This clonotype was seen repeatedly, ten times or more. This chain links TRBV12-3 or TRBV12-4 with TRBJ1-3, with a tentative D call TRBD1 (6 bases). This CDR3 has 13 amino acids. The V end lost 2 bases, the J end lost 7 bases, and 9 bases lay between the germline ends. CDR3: CASSLRGLNTIYF. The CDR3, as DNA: TGTGCCAGCAGTTTACGGGGGCTGAACACCATATATTTT.

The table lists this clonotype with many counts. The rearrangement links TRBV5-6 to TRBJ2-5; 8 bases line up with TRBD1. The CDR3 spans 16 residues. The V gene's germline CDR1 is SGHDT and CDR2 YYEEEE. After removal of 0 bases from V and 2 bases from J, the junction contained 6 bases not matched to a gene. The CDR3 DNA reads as TGTGCCAGCAGCTTGGTGGACAGGGCATTACAAGAGACCCAGTACTTC. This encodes CASSLVDRALQETQYF.

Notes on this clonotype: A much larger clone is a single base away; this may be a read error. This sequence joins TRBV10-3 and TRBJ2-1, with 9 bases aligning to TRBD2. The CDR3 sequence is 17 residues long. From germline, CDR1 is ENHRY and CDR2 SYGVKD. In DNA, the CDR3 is TGTGCCATCAGGGCTGGCGGCGGGAGGGCCTCAGACAATGGGCAGTTCTTC. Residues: CAIRAGGGRASDNGQFF.

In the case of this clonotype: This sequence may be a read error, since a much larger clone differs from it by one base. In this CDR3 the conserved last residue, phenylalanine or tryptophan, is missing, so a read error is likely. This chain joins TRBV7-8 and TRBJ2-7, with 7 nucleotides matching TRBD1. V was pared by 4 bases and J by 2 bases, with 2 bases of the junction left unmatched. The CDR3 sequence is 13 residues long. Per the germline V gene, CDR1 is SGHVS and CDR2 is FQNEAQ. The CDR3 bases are TGTGCCAGCAGCTATGGACAGGCCTACGAGCAGTACCTC. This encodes CASSYGQAYEQYL.

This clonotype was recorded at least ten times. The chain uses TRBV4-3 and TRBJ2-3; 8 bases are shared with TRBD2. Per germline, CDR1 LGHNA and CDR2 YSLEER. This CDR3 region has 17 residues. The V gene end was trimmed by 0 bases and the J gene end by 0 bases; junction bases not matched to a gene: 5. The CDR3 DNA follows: TGCGCCAGCAGCCAAGATATTAGCGGGACTAGCACAGATACGCAGTATTTT. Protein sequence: CASSQDISGTSTDTQYF.

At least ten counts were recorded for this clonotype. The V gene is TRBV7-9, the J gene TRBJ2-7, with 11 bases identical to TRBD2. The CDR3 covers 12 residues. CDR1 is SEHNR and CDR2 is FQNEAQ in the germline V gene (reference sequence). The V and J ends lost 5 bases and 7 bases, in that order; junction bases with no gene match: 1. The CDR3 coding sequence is TGTGCCAGCAGCCGGACTAGCGGGGAGCAGTACTTC. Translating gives CASSRTSGEQYF.

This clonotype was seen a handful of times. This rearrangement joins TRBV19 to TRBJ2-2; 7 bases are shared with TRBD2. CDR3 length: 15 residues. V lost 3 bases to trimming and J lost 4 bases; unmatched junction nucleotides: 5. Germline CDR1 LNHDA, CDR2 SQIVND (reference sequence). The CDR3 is CASSMGGVITGELFF. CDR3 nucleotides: TGTGCCAGTAGTATGGGGGGGGTTATCACCGGGGAGCTGTTTTTT.

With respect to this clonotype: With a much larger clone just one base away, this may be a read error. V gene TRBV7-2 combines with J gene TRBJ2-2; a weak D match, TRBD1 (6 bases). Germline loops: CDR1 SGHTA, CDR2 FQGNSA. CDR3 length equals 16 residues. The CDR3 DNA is TGTGCCAGCAGCTTTTTCCTGGTAGGGGGATCCGGGGAGCCGTTTTTT. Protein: CASSFFLVGGSGEPFF.

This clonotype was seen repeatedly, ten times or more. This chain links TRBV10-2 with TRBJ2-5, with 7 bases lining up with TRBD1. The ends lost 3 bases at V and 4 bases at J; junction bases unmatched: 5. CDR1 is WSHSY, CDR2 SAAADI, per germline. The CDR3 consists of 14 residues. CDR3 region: CASSDSAGGETQYF. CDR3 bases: TGCGCCAGCAGTGATTCCGCAGGGGGAGAGACCCAGTACTTC.

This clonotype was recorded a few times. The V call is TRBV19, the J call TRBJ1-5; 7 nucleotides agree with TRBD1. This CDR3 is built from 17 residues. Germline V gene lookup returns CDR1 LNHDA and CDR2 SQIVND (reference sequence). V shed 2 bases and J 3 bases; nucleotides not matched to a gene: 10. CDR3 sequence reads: CASSISPIGTVNQPQHF. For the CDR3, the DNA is TGTGCCAGTAGTATATCCCCGATTGGGACAGTCAATCAGCCCCAGCATTTT.

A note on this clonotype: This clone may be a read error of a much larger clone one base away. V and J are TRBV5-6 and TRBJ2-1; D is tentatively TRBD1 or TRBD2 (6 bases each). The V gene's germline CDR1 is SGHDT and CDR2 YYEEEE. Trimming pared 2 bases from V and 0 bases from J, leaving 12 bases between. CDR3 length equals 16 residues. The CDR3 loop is CASSFFRGLSYNEQFF. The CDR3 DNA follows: TGTGCCAGCAGCTTTTTCCGGGGGCTCTCCTACAATGAGCAGTTCTTC.

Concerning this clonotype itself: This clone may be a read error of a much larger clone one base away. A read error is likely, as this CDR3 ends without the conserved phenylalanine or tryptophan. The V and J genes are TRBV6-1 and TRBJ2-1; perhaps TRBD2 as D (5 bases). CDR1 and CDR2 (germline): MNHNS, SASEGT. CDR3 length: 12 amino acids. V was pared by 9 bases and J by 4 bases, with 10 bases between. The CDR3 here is CASALAYNEQFS. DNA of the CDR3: TGTGCCAGTGCCCTAGCTTACAATGAGCAGTTCTCC.

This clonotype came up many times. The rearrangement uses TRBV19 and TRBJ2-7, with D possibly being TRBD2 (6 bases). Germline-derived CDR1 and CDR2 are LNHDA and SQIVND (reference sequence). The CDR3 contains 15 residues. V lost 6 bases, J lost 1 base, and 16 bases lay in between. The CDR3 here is CASRGSGTQSYEQYF. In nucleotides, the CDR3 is TGTGCCAGTAGAGGATCCGGGACTCAATCCTACGAGCAGTACTTC.